The 20 T cell receptor beta chains presented below share a single source sample, sequenced in a study of T-cell memory formation after mild COVID-19. Via MiXCR, TCRdb re-called the 5' RACE reads, giving one row per CDR3 protein. The sample consists of around 530,000 distinct CDR3 sequences, roughly 21% of them appearing once. The specimen was PBMCs or a T cell subset sorted from them (not recorded which). All receptors derive from an adult woman who had mild COVID-19 (a few samples of this study predate the infection). Cell type and time point are not known.

This clonotype has ten or more counts. CDR3 protein: CASSLGGEQFF. In nucleotides, the CDR3 is TGTGCCAGCAGCTTAGGGGGTGAGCAGTTCTTC. This chain links TRBV7-8 with TRBJ2-1; D is uncertain. CDR3 length equals 11 residues. Trimming removed 1 base from V and 9 bases from J, with 4 bases in between. CDR1 and CDR2 from the germline V gene are SGHVS and FQNEAQ.

This clonotype was counted a few times. The J gene is TRBJ2-7, the V gene TRBV7-9; TRBD1 aligns across 10 bases. CDR1 is SEHNR, CDR2 FQNEAQ, per germline (reference sequence). The CDR3 covers 15 residues. Trimming removed 1 base from V and 2 bases from J; junction bases left unmatched: 2. CDR3 coding DNA: TGTGCCAGCAGCTTAGGTGGACAGGGGGCCTACGAGCAGTACTTC. This codes for CASSLGGQGAYEQYF.

This chain links TRBV15 with TRBJ1-5; D is unresolved. V gave up 0 bases and J gave up 7 bases, with 4 bases separating them. The CDR3 runs 12 residues. Germline CDR1 reads LNHNV; CDR2 reads YYDKDF (reference sequence). In DNA, the CDR3 is TGTGCCACCAGCAGAGACGCGCAGCCCCAGCATTTT. Translation gives CATSRDAQPQHF.

There are a few counts of this clonotype. The rearrangement uses TRBV29-1 and TRBJ1-1; the D gene is possibly TRBD1 (5 bases). Germline CDR1 SQVTM, CDR2 ANQGSEA. Trimming stripped 2 bases from V and 5 bases from J, with 12 bases between. The CDR3 has 13 residues. The CDR3 region has the DNA TGCAGCGTTGAATGGGGGTGGCGAACTGAAGCTTTCTTT. Translating it yields CSVEWGWRTEAFF.

This clonotype was picked up a small number of times. CDR3 loop: CASSQDRTGSVHEQFF. For the CDR3, the DNA is TGCGCCAGCAGCCAAGACAGGACAGGGTCAGTCCATGAGCAGTTCTTC. The V gene is TRBV4-3, the J gene TRBJ2-1; 8 nucleotides match TRBD1. CDR3 size: 16 residues. V was pared by 0 bases and J by 8 bases, with 9 bases of the junction left unmatched. CDR1 LGHNA and CDR2 YSLEER come from the germline V gene.

J is TRBJ2-2 and V is TRBV5-1, with TRBD2 matching 8 bases. V lost 3 bases and J lost 0; bases outside the gene matches: 7. Germline CDR1 reads SGHRS; CDR2 reads YFSETQ. This CDR3 has 17 amino acids. The CDR3 protein is CASSSTVAGPNTGELFF. CDR3 in DNA: TGCGCCAGCAGCTCCACAGTAGCGGGGCCGAACACCGGGGAGCTGTTTTTT.

This clonotype appeared a few times. The J gene is TRBJ2-7, the V gene TRBV12-3 or TRBV12-4; tentatively, D is TRBD1 (6 bases). Trimming pared 6 bases from V and 4 bases from J, leaving 22 bases between. This CDR3 comprises 16 residues. CDR3 region: CASSLYSGTKKYEQYF. The CDR3 DNA reads TGTGCCAGCAGCCTATATTCCGGGACAAAAAAGTACGAGCAGTACTTC.

This clonotype was recorded a few times. CDR3 nucleotide sequence: TGTGCCAGCAGTGAAGGCCCGGGGAGAGCGGCTTTCTTT. Translated, it gives CASSEGPGRAAFF. The J gene is TRBJ1-1, the V gene TRBV6-1; no reliable D call. Germline-derived CDR1 and CDR2 are MNHNS and SASEGT. The CDR3 loop spans 13 amino acids. Deletions cut 1 base from V and 11 bases from J, with 14 bases between.

This clonotype was detected a few times. This chain joins TRBV25-1 and TRBJ1-2; 12 bases fit TRBD1. The ends lost 3 bases at V and 5 bases at J; junction bases unmatched: 7. This CDR3 comprises 16 residues. Per germline, CDR1 MGHDK and CDR2 SYGVNS. CDR3 coding DNA: TGTGCCAGCAGTGAGCCTGGGGGACAGGGGGCGTATGGCTACACCTTC. Its protein is CASSEPGGQGAYGYTF.

This clonotype was counted between two and nine times. The J gene is TRBJ2-3, the V gene TRBV5-5; 10 bases align to TRBD1. This CDR3 has 16 residues. Trimming cost V 4 bases and J 0 bases; bases outside gene matches: 5. Germline loops: CDR1 SGHKS, CDR2 YYEKEE (reference sequence). Here the CDR3 reads CASSLWTGGSTDTQYF. As DNA, the CDR3 is TGTGCCAGCAGCCTCTGGACAGGGGGGAGCACAGATACGCAGTATTTT.

This clonotype was detected a few times. The rearrangement joins TRBV7-9 to TRBJ2-3, with D possibly matching TRBD2 (5 bases). V gave up 1 base and J gave up 10 bases, with 12 bases separating them. CDR3 length equals 13 residues. Germline loops: CDR1 SEHNR, CDR2 FQNEAQ (reference sequence). The CDR3, as DNA: TGTGCCAGCAGCTTAGGAGGACTTCGGGCGCAGTATTTT. Translation gives CASSLGGLRAQYF.

In this sample, this clonotype turned up many times. The J gene is TRBJ2-5, the V gene TRBV5-1, with unresolved D. Trimming took off 4 bases at V and 5 bases at J, with 21 bases between the two ends. The germline gives CDR1 SGHRS, CDR2 YFSETQ. The CDR3 contains 16 residues. This CDR3 reads CASSPNTPRGGETQYF. The CDR3 bases are TGCGCCAGCAGCCCCAATACCCCCCGCGGTGGTGAGACCCAGTACTTC.

V is TRBV11-2 and J is TRBJ2-7, with 8 bases matching TRBD2. The J segment lost 3 bases and the V segment lost 8 bases, leaving 6 bases of the junction unmatched. Germline V gives CDR1 SGHAT, CDR2 FQNNGV. This CDR3 has 13 residues. CDR3 bases: TGTGCCAGCGCTGTGAGCGGGAGCTACGAGCAGTACTTC. Translating it yields CASAVSGSYEQYF.

J is TRBJ2-3 and V is TRBV12-3 or TRBV12-4; TRBD1 agrees at 9 bases. This CDR3 contains 12 residues. Losses at the gene ends were 7 bases for V and 6 bases for J; bases not matched to a gene: 2. CDR3 amino acids: CASIGTGDTQYF. As DNA, the CDR3 is TGTGCCAGCATCGGGACAGGGGATACGCAGTATTTT.

The chain employs TRBV5-8 and TRBJ2-1; tentative D call: TRBD2 (6 bases). Trimming removed 5 bases at V and 8 bases at J, with 17 bases between. This CDR3 has 14 residues. The V gene's germline CDR1 is SGHTS and CDR2 YDEGEE. CDR3 in amino acids: CASSSDIGSHEQFF. Written as DNA, the CDR3 is TGTGCCAGCAGTTCCGACATCGGGAGCCATGAGCAGTTCTTC.

The chain combines TRBV7-2 with TRBJ2-3, with no clear D. Per the germline V gene, CDR1 is SGHTA and CDR2 is FQGNSA. Deletions cut 2 bases from V and 0 bases from J, with 6 bases between. The CDR3 covers 14 residues. This CDR3 reads CASSLQTSTDTQYF. CDR3 bases: TGTGCCAGCAGCTTACAAACTAGCACAGATACGCAGTATTTT. The variable domain in full, with the rest retrieved from reference TRBV7-2 and TRBJ2-3, is GAGVSQSPSNKVTEKGKDVELRCDPISGHTALYWYRQSLGQGLEFLIYFQGNSAPDKSGLPSDRFSAERTGGSVSTLTIQRTQQEDSAVYLCASSLQTSTDTQYFGPGTRLTVL.

V and J are TRBV7-2 and TRBJ2-5, with D possibly being TRBD2 (6 bases). The CDR3 is made up of 13 amino acids. CDR1 and CDR2 (germline): SGHTA, FQGNSA. V lost 1 base, J lost 12 bases, and 15 bases lay in between. CDR3 sequence: CASSLDSSGVKYF. Here the CDR3 DNA reads TGTGCCAGCAGCTTAGATTCGTCGGGAGTCAAGTACTTC.

With regard to this clonotype: The final CDR3 position lacks the conserved phenylalanine or tryptophan, pointing to a likely read error. It is unclear where the CDR3 begins or ends on the DNA, so no DNA is shown, and the CDR3 is as TCRdb lists it. The chain employs TRBV18 and TRBJ2-7. Per germline, CDR1 KGHSH and CDR2 LQKENI. The CDR3 is 9 residues long, counting both termini. The CDR3 loop reads CASSPLLNA.

This rearrangement joins TRBV5-1 to TRBJ2-7; 8 nucleotides line up with TRBD1. There are 15 residues in the CDR3. CDR1 SGHRS and CDR2 YFSETQ come from the germline V gene. With V trimmed by 1 base and J by 5 bases, 8 bases remained unmatched. CDR3 loop: CASSLRTGSVNEQYF. DNA of the CDR3: TGCGCCAGCAGCTTGAGGACAGGGTCCGTGAACGAGCAGTACTTC.

This clonotype has only a few counts. The chain recombines TRBV7-3 with TRBJ1-1, with a possible D match to TRBD1 (5 bases). V gave up 2 bases and J gave up 4 bases, with 17 bases separating them. The CDR3 runs to 16 residues. From germline, CDR1 is SGHTA and CDR2 FQGTGA. The CDR3, as DNA: TGTGCCAGCAGCTTACAGGGTCCGGTCGGGGGCACTGAAGCTTTCTTT. Its protein is CASSLQGPVGGTEAFF.